These 12 T cell receptor beta chains were all obtained from the same sample, sequenced in a study of cytomegalovirus exposure and HLA in healthy donors. 13 Jbeta primers and 60 Vbeta primers were used for the PCR. The protocol was immunoSEQ multiplex PCR, while the TCRdb copy is restricted to in-frame clones and leaves out a portion. In all, the sample yields some 120,000 clones. The source material was PBMCs. These receptors were collected from a man aged 25 to 45 in good health and CMV-seronegative.

The rearrangement joins TRBV2 to TRBJ1-2; D unclear. Germline CDR1 is SNHLY and CDR2 is FYNNEI. V was clipped by 3 bases and J by 3 bases, with 23 bases between them. This CDR3 is built from 18 residues. The CDR3 region is CASSDPYTRRPSDYGYTF. As DNA, the CDR3 is TGTGCCAGCAGTGACCCATATACGAGGCGGCCATCGGACTATGGCTACACCTTC.

The J gene is TRBJ2-7, the V gene TRBV4-2; 7 nucleotides agree with TRBD1. The CDR3 loop spans 15 amino acids. The germline V gene encodes CDR1 LGHNA and CDR2 YNFKEQ. V was clipped by 4 bases and J by 0 bases; unmatched bases: 6. The CDR3 nucleotides are TGTGCCAGCAGCCTCCCCGGGACAGTCTCCTACGAGCAGTACTTC. It codes for CASSLPGTVSYEQYF.

The V and J genes are TRBV11-2 and TRBJ2-6; tentatively, D is TRBD1 (6 bases). V was pared by 5 bases and J by 4 bases, with 9 bases between. CDR3 size: 14 residues. CDR1 is SGHAT and CDR2 is FQNNGV in the germline V gene. CDR3 DNA: TGTGCCAGCAGCGGGCAGGGGGGGGCCAACGTCCTGACTTTC. Encoded protein: CASSGQGGANVLTF.

This sequence joins TRBV5-1 and TRBJ2-7; D is perhaps TRBD2 (6 bases). The germline V gene has CDR1 SGHRS and CDR2 YFSETQ. The ends were cut back, 1 base at V and 5 bases at J, with 19 bases in the middle. The CDR3 sequence is 16 residues long. The CDR3 protein is CASSLSRDSTSHEQYF. For the CDR3, the DNA is TGCGCCAGCAGCTTGTCTCGGGACTCGACGTCCCACGAGCAGTACTTC.

The chain is built from TRBV27 and TRBJ2-1; TRBD2 might be the D (5 bases). V was cut by 7 bases and J by 0 bases, with 13 bases left in between. The V gene's germline CDR1 is MNHEY and CDR2 SMNVEV (reference sequence). This CDR3 has 15 amino acids. The CDR3 nucleotides read TGTGCCAGCACCTCCGGGATGAGCTCCTACAATGAGCAGTTCTTC. This gives the protein CASTSGMSSYNEQFF.

This chain uses TRBV28 with TRBJ2-7; 13 bases agree with TRBD2. In germline, CDR1 is MDHEN, CDR2 SYDVKM. This CDR3 contains 14 residues. J gave up 5 bases and V 3 bases, and 1 base lay outside the gene matches. The CDR3 sequence: CASSLGLAGHEQYF. CDR3 DNA sequence: TGTGCCAGCAGTTTGGGACTAGCGGGGCACGAGCAGTACTTC.

The chain couples TRBV7-6 to TRBJ2-7, with 8 bases lining up with TRBD2. Unmatched junction bases numbered 7, after V lost 3 bases and J lost 6 bases. The CDR3 contains 14 residues. The germline V gene has CDR1 SGHVS and CDR2 FNYEAQ. The CDR3 loop reads CASSLIGGASEQYF. The CDR3 DNA reads TGTGCCAGCAGCTTGATCGGGGGGGCAAGCGAGCAGTACTTC.

The DNA for the CDR3 is TGTGCCAGCAGGCCTCGGGGGAACTATGGCTACACCTTC. Protein product: CASRPRGNYGYTF. The V and J genes are TRBV5-4 and TRBJ1-2, with TRBD1 as a possible D gene (5 bases). This CDR3 has 13 residues. Germline loops: CDR1 SGHNT, CDR2 YYREEE (reference sequence). Trimming cost V 5 bases and J 2 bases, with 10 bases left between them.

The chain employs TRBV6-5 and TRBJ2-3, with D perhaps matching TRBD2 (7 bases). V dropped 7 bases and J dropped 5 bases, with 16 bases sitting between them. Germline values: CDR1 MNHEY, CDR2 SVGAGI. This CDR3 region has 14 residues. CDR3 nucleotides: TGTGCCAGCACTCCCTGGGGGGGGCAAGATACGCAGTATTTT. Translation gives CASTPWGGQDTQYF.

The V call is TRBV5-1, the J call TRBJ1-3; TRBD1 matches at 7 bases. Unmatched junction bases numbered 9, after V lost 5 bases and J lost 4 bases. The V gene's germline CDR1 is SGHRS and CDR2 YFSETQ. The CDR3 is 15 residues long. The CDR3 protein is CASRLETGPGNTIYF. Written as DNA, the CDR3 is TGCGCCAGCAGATTAGAGACAGGGCCCGGAAACACCATATATTTT.

This chain links TRBV7-7 with TRBJ2-5; 8 nucleotides align to TRBD1. The ends lost 5 bases at V and 4 bases at J; junction bases unmatched: 3. The germline CDR1 and CDR2 sequences are SSHAT and FNYEAQ (reference sequence). The CDR3 consists of 13 residues. CDR3: CASSRDRGETQYF. DNA for the CDR3: TGTGCCAGCAGCCGAGACAGGGGAGAGACCCAGTACTTC.

V is TRBV7-2 and J is TRBJ2-2; D is possibly TRBD2 (5 bases). This CDR3 has 14 amino acids. Trimming removed 5 bases at V and 3 bases at J, with 10 bases between. Germline CDR1 SGHTA, CDR2 FQGNSA. The CDR3 nucleotides are TGTGCCAGCAGCCCTGGACTCCACACCGGGGAGCTGTTTTTT. Translation gives CASSPGLHTGELFF.